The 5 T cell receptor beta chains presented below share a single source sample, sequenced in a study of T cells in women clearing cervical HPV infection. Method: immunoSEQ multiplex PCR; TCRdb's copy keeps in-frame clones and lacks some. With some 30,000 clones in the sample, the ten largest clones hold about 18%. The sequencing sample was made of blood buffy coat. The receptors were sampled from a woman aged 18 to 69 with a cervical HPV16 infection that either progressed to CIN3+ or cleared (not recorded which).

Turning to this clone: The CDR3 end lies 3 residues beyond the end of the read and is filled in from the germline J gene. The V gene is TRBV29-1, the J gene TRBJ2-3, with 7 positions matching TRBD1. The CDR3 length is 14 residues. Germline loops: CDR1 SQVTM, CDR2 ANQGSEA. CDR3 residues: CSPVPGTDQETQYF. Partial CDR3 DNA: TGCAGCCCCGTCCCCGGGACAGACCAAGAGACG.

This chain's CDR3 is CSAPGTSGGSSYNEQFF. Incomplete CDR3 DNA: TGCAGTGCCCCCGGGACTAGCGGGGGCAGCTCCTACAATGAG. The rearrangement links TRBV20-1 to TRBJ2-1; the match to TRBD2 covers 14 bases. Read sequence stops 3 residues before the CDR3 end, and the germline J gene provides the missing end. The CDR3 has 17 amino acids. With 6 bases clipped from V and 0 bases from J, the junction kept 7 bases outside the gene matches. In germline, CDR1 is DFQATT, CDR2 SNEGSKA (reference sequence).

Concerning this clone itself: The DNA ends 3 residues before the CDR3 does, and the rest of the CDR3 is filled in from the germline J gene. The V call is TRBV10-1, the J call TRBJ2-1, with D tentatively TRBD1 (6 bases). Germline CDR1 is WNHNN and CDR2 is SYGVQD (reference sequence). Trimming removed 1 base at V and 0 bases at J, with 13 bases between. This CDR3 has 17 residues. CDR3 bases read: TGCGCCAGCAGTGAGTTTGGGGGCGCGAGCTCCTACAATGAG. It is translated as CASSEFGGASSYNE. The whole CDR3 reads CASSEFGGASSYNEQFF.

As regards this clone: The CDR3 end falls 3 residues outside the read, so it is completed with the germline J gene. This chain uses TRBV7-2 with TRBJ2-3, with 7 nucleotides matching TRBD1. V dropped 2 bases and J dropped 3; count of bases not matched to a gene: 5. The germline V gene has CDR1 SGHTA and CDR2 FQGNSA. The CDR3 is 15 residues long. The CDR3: CASSLRGPGTDTQYF. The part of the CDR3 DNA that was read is TGTGCCAGCAGCTTAAGGGGGCCCGGGACAGATACG.

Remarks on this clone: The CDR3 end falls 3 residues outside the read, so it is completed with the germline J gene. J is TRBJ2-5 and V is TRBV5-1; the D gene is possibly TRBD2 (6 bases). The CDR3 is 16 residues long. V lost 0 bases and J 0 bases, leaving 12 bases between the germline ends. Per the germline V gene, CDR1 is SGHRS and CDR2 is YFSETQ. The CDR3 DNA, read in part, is TGCGCCAGCAGCTTGGGGTCTAGCGTAAACCAAGAGACC. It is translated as CASSLGSSVNQET. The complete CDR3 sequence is CASSLGSSVNQETQYF.